A selection of T cell receptor beta chains follows, all from one sample in a study of beta chain features in type 1 diabetes. Data came from immunoSEQ multiplex PCR; TCRdb stores just in-frame clones and leaves some out. The sample holds some 160,000 clones; 9% are singletons and the top ten take around 0.7%. The sequenced sample was central memory CD4+ T cells from blood. Every receptor here comes from a woman under 40 with type 1 diabetes. CDR3s include the opening cysteine and the closing phenylalanine or tryptophan. Fields, in order: J gene, clone size, V gene, D gene, CDR3 protein, CDR3 DNA. The D gene is left open where the match is weak. Clone sizes are given selectively: once, few, many, or a class where the clone is expanded.

TRBJ1-1 | . | TRBV10-1 | . | CASSESQGPPNTEAFF | TGCGCCAGCAGTGAGTCTCAGGGGCCACCGAACACTGAAGCTTTCTTT
TRBJ2-7 | few | TRBV5-1 | TRBD2 | CASSLLAGDNEQYF | TGCGCCAGCAGCTTACTAGCGGGAGACAACGAGCAGTACTTC
TRBJ2-3 | . | TRBV29-1 | TRBD2 | CSVAGTSGRAADTQYF | TGCAGCGTCGCCGGCACTAGCGGGAGGGCAGCAGATACGCAGTATTTT
TRBJ1-1 | few | TRBV5-1 | TRBD1 | CASSSGQMNTEAFF | TGCGCCAGCAGCTCGGGACAGATGAACACTGAAGCTTTCTTT
TRBJ1-2 | few | TRBV30 | . | CAWSATGFRGYTF | TGTGCCTGGAGTGCAACAGGGTTTCGGGGCTACACCTTC
TRBJ1-4 | few | TRBV5-1 | . | CASSLEKPEKLFF | TGCGCCAGCAGCTTGGAGAAGCCGGAAAAACTGTTTTTT
TRBJ2-7 | . | TRBV7-2 | TRBD2 | CASSLVSSGSHEQYF | TGTGCCAGCAGCTTAGTTTCTAGCGGGAGCCACGAGCAGTACTTC
TRBJ1-4 | few | TRBV15 | TRBD1 | CATSRDRDRSEKLFF | TGTGCCACCAGCAGAGATCGGGACAGGAGTGAAAAACTGTTTTTT
TRBJ1-4 | few | TRBV5-4 | TRBD1 | CASSPLPGQGANEKLFF | TGTGCCAGCAGCCCTTTACCGGGACAGGGGGCTAATGAAAAACTGTTTTTT
TRBJ2-7 | . | TRBV29-1 | . | CSVTVTGSYEQYF | TGCAGCGTAACTGTAACGGGAAGCTACGAGCAGTACTTC
TRBJ2-1 | . | TRBV4-2 | . | CASSQQTSLGNEQFF | TGTGCCAGCAGCCAACAAACTAGCTTGGGGAATGAGCAGTTCTTC
TRBJ1-1 | few | TRBV2 | . | CASRPVEGGNTEAFF | TGTGCCAGCAGACCAGTTGAAGGGGGGAACACTGAAGCTTTCTTT
TRBJ1-1 | few | TRBV11-2 | TRBD1 | CASSVRQGAQVAFF | TGTGCCAGCAGTGTGAGACAGGGGGCCCAGGTAGCTTTCTTT
TRBJ2-3 | few | TRBV9 | . | CASSEFTGIMDTQYF | TGTGCCAGCAGCGAATTCACAGGGATTATGGATACGCAGTATTTT
TRBJ2-3 | . | TRBV7-2 | . | CASSLDSPDTQYF | TGTGCCAGCAGCTTAGACTCGCCAGATACGCAGTATTTT
TRBJ2-1 | few | TRBV7-8 | TRBD2 | CASSALRLAFGRGQFF | TGTGCCAGCAGCGCGCTCCGACTAGCGTTTGGGAGGGGGCAGTTCTTC
TRBJ2-1 | . | TRBV2 | . | CASSGLSSYNEQFF | TGTGCCAGCAGCGGACTGAGCTCCTACAATGAGCAGTTCTTC
TRBJ2-1 | once | TRBV28 | . | CASISSRTPHNEQFF | TGTGCCAGCATCTCTTCCCGGACTCCTCACAATGAGCAGTTCTTC
TRBJ2-3 | few | TRBV28 | . | CASSPPTGTQYF | TGTGCCAGCAGTCCCCCTACCGGGACGCAGTATTTT
TRBJ1-1 | . | TRBV4-2 | . | CASSQDRGGGTGEAFF | TGTGCCAGCAGCCAAGATCGGGGAGGGGGTACGGGTGAAGCTTTCTTT
TRBJ2-7 | few | TRBV11-2 | TRBD2 | CASSLEASGPYEQYF | TGTGCCAGCAGCTTAGAGGCTAGCGGTCCCTACGAGCAGTACTTC
TRBJ2-1 | . | TRBV28 | . | CASSRIRGSLYNEQFF | TGTGCCAGCAGTAGAATCCGGGGGTCTCTGTACAATGAGCAGTTCTTC
TRBJ2-7 | few | TRBV4-1 | TRBD1 | CASSQVEPRDSHYEQYF | TGCGCCAGCAGCCAAGTCGAGCCCCGGGACAGTCACTACGAGCAGTACTTC
TRBJ2-1 | few | TRBV7-3 | TRBD2 | CASSMDGTSGYNEQFF | TGTGCCAGCAGCATGGACGGGACTAGCGGTTACAATGAGCAGTTCTTC
TRBJ2-7 | few | TRBV4-1 | TRBD2 | CASRPLAAYEQYF | TGCGCCAGCAGACCACTAGCGGCCTACGAGCAGTACTTC
TRBJ2-5 | few | TRBV18 | . | CASSPRTGGEQETQYF | TGTGCCAGCTCACCCCGAACAGGGGGGGAACAAGAGACCCAGTACTTC
TRBJ2-1 | . | TRBV18 | TRBD2 | CASSLSAGDSYNEQFF | TGTGCCAGCTCCCTTTCAGCGGGAGACTCCTACAATGAGCAGTTCTTC
TRBJ2-1 | few | TRBV10-3 | . | CAITDGGGHNEQFF | TGTGCCATCACCGACGGCGGGGGCCACAATGAGCAGTTCTTC
TRBJ2-7 | few | TRBV5-1 | TRBD1 | CASSLVGTGIGYEQYF | TGCGCCAGCAGCTTGGTTGGGACAGGGATCGGGTACGAGCAGTACTTC
TRBJ2-1 | . | TRBV10-3 | . | CAISDLAPPYNEQFF | TGTGCCATCAGTGATCTAGCCCCACCCTACAATGAGCAGTTCTTC
TRBJ2-7 | many | TRBV18 | . | CASSYLKTGEQYF | TGTGCCAGCTCCTACCTAAAAACCGGCGAGCAGTACTTC
TRBJ2-1 | few | TRBV29-1 | TRBD2 | CSVAGTSGSGTYNEQFF | TGCAGCGTTGCCGGGACTAGCGGGAGCGGGACGTACAATGAGCAGTTCTTC
TRBJ1-1 | few | TRBV19 | . | CASSIGRGADTEAFF | TGTGCCAGTAGTATTGGTAGGGGCGCGGACACTGAAGCTTTCTTT
TRBJ2-3 | . | TRBV5-4 | TRBD2 | CASSPGTSGSTDTQYF | TGTGCCAGCAGCCCCGGGACTAGCGGGAGCACAGATACGCAGTATTTT
TRBJ2-2 | few | TRBV5-4 | TRBD2 | CASSLGGLAGDTGELFF | TGTGCCAGCAGCTTGGGTGGACTAGCGGGAGATACCGGGGAGCTGTTTTTT
TRBJ2-6 | many | TRBV5-1 | . | CASSSMSGANVLTF | TGCGCCAGCAGCTCTATGTCTGGGGCCAACGTCCTGACTTTC
TRBJ2-7 | many | TRBV7-9 | . | CASSPWPSSYEQYF | TGTGCCAGCAGCCCGTGGCCCAGCTCCTACGAGCAGTACTTC